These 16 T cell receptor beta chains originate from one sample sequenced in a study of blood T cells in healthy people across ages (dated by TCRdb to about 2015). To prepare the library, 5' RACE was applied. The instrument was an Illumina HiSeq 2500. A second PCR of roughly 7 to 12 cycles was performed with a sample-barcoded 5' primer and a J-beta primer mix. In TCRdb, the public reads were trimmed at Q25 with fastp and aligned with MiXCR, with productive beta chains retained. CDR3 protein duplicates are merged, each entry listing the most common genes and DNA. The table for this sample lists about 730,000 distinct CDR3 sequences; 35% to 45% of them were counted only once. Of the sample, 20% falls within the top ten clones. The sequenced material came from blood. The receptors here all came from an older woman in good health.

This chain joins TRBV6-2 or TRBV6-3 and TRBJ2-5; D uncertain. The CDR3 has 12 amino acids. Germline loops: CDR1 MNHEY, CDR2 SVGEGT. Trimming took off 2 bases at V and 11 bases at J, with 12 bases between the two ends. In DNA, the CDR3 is TGTGCCAGCAGTTACACCATAGATGAGCAGTACTTC. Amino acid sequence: CASSYTIDEQYF.

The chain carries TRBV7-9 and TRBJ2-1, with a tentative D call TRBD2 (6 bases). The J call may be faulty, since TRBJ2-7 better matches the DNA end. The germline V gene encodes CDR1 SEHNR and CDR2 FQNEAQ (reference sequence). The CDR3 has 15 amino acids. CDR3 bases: TGTGCCAGCAGCTATACTAGCAGCTCCTACAATGAGCAGTACTTC. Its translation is CASSYTSSSYNEQYF.

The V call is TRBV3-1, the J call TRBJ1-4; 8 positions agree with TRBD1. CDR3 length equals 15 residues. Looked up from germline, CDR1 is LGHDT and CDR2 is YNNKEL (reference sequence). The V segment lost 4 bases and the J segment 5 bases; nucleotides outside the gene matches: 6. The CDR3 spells CASSPATGANEKLFF. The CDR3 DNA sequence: TGTGCCAGCAGCCCCGCGACAGGGGCAAATGAAAAACTGTTTTTT. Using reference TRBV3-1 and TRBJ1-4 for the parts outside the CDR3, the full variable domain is DTAVSQTPKYLVTQMGNDKSIKCEQNLGHDTMYWYKQDSKKFLKIMFSYNNKELIINETVPNRFSPKSPDKAHLNLHINSLELGDSAVYFCASSPATGANEKLFFGSGTQLSVL.

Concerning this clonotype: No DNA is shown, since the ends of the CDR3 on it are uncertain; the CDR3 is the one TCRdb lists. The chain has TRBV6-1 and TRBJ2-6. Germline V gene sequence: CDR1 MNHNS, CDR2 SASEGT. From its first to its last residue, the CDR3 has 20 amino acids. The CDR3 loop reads CASDFAYGYTFGSGTNVLTF.

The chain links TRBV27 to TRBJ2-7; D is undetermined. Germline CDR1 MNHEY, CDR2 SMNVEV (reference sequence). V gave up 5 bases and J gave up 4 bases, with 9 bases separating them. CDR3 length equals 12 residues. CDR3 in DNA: TGTGCCAGCAGTACCACTCCTTACGAGCAGTACTTC. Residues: CASSTTPYEQYF.

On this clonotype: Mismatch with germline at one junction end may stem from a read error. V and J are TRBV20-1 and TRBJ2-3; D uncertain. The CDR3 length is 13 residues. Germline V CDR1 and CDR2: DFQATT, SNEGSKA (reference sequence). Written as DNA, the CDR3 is TGCAGTGCTGGAGACACACGCACAGATACGCAGTATTTT. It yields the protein CSAGDTRTDTQYF.

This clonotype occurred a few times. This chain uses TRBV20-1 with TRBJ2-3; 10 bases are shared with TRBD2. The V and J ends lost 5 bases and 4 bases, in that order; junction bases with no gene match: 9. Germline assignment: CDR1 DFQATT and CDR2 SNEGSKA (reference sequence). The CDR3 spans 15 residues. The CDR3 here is CSAAKPSGGPDTQYF. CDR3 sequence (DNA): TGCAGTGCTGCCAAGCCTAGCGGGGGTCCAGATACGCAGTATTTT.

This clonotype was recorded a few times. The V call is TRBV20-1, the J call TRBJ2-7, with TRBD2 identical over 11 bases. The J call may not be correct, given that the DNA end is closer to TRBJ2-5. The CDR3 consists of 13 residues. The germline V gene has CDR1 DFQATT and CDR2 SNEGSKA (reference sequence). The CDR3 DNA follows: TGCAGTGGCTTAGCGGGAGGGGGCGAGACCCAGTACTTC. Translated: CSGLAGGGETQYF.

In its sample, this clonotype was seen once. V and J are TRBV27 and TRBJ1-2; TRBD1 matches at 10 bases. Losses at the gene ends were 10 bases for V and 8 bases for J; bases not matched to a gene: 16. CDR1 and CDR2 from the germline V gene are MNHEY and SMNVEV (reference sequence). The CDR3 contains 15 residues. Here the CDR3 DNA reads TGTGCCACCCAAAGTTTGGGACAGGGGACGGACGGCTACACCTTC. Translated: CATQSLGQGTDGYTF.

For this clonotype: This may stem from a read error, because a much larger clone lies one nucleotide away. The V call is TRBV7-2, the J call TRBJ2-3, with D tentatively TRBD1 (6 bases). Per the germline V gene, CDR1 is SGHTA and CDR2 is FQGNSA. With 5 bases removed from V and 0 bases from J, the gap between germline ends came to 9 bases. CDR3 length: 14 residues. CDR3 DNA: TGTACCAGCAGCCCGAGGGGGAGCACAGATACGCAGTATTTT. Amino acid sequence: CTSSPRGSTDTQYF.

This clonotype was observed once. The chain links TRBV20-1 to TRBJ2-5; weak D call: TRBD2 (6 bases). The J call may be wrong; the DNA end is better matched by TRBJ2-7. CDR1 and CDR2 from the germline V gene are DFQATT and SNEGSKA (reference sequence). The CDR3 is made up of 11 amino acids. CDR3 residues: CSAERRDEQYF. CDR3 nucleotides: TGCAGTGCCGAACGGAGGGACGAGCAGTACTTC.

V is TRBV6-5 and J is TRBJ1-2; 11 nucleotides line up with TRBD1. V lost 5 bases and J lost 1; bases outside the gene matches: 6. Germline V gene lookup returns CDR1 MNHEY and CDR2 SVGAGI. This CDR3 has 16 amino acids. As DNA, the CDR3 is TGTGCCAGCAGTCCCTCCGGGACAGGGGGTAACTATGGCTACACCTTC. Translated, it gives CASSPSGTGGNYGYTF.

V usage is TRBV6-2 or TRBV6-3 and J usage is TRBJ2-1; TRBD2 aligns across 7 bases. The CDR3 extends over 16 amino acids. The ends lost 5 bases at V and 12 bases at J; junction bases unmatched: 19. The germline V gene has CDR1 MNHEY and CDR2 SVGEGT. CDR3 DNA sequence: TGTGCCAGCAGTCCGACCCGGGGGGAGGTGATTGATGGGCAGTTCTTC. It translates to CASSPTRGEVIDGQFF.

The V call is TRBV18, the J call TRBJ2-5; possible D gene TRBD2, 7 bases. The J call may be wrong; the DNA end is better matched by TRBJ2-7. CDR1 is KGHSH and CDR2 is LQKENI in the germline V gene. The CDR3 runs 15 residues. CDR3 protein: CASSLKEGGLYEQYF. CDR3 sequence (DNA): TGTGCCAGCTCCCTCAAGGAGGGGGGGCTGTACGAGCAGTACTTC.

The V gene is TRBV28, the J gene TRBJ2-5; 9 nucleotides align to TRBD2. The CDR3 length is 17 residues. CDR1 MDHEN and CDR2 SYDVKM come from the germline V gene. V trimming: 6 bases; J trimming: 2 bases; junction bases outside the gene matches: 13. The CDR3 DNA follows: TGTGCCAGCAGCTGGTCTAGAGCGGGAGGCTTGCAAGAGACCCAGTACTTC. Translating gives CASSWSRAGGLQETQYF.

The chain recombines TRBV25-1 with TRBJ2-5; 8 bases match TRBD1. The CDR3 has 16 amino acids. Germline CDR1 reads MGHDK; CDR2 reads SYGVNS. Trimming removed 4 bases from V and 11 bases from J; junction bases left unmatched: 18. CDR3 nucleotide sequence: TGTGCCAGCAGTGTCACCGACAGGGGTCCCTACAATGAGCAGTACTTC. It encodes CASSVTDRGPYNEQYF.